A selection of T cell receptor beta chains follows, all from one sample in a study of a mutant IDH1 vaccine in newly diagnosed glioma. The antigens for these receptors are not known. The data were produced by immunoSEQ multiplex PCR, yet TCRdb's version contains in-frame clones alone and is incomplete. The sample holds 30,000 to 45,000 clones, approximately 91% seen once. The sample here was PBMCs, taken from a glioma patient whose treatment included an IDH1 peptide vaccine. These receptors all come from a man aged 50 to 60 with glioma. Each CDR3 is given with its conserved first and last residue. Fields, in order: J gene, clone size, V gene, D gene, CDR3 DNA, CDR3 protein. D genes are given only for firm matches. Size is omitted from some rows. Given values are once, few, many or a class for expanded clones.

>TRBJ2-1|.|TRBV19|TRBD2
TGTGCCAGTAGTCTGGGACTAGCGGTCACAGGAGAGCAGTTCTTC
CASSLGLAVTGEQFF
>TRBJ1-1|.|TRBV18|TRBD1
TGTGCCAGCTCACCACCGAGGGGGCGGGCCACTGAAGCTTTCTTT
CASSPPRGRATEAFF
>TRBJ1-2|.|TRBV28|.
TGTGCCAGCATATCTCCAGGACTCGGGAGATTCTATGGCTACACCTTC
CASISPGLGRFYGYTF
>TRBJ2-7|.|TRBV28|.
TGTGCCAGCAGTAGGTGGACACCATCCTACGAGCAGTACTTC
CASSRWTPSYEQYF
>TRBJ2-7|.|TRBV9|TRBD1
TGTGCCAGCAGCCCCCAGGGGGATCGGCAGTACTTC
CASSPQGDRQYF
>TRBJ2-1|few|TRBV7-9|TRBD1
TGTGCCAGCAGCCTTCGGGACAGGGCGTACAATGAGCAGTTCTTC
CASSLRDRAYNEQFF
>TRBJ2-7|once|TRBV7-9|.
TGTGCCATCCAACGAGATTACGAGCAGTACTTC
CAIQRDYEQYF
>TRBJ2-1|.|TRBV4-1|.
TGCGCCAGCAGCCAAGCCGGGACTTATTACAATGAGCAGTTCTTC
CASSQAGTYYNEQFF
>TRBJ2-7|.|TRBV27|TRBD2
TGTGCCAGCAGTTCCCATAGCGGGAGGGCCCTCTACGAGCAGTACTTC
CASSSHSGRALYEQYF
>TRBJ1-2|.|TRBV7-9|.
TGTGCCAGCAGCTTAGGGGGAAGGCTCGCCAACTATGGCTACACCTTC
CASSLGGRLANYGYTF
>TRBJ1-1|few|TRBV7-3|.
TGTGCCAGCAGCCCGGGACGGGACGCCACTGAAGCTTTCTTT
CASSPGRDATEAFF
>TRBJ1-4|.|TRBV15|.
TGTGCCACCAGCAGAGTTCCCTCAGCGAAACTGTTTTTT
CATSRVPSAKLFF
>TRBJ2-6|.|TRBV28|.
TGTGCCAGCAGCTTCAGGATCTCTGGGGCCAACGTCCTGACTTTC
CASSFRISGANVLTF
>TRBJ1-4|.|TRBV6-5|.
TGTGCCAGCAGTACCCGTTTCCGTACGGATGAAAAACTGTTTTTT
CASSTRFRTDEKLFF
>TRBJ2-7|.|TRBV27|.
TGTGCCAGCACCCCCAAGGGCAGGGCCTACGAGCAGTACTTC
CASTPKGRAYEQYF
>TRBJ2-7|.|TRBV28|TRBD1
TGTGCCAGCAGTCCGGGACAGGGGTTGTCCGAGCAGTACTTC
CASSPGQGLSEQYF
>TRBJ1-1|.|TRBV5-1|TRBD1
TGCGCCAGCAGCTACCGGACAGGTGAAGCTTTCTTT
CASSYRTGEAFF
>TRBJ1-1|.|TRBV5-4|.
TGTGCCAGCAGCTTGGCTTGGGATCCTGGGACTGAAGCTTTCTTT
CASSLAWDPGTEAFF
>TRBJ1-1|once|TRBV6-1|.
TGTGCCAGCAGTGAAGCGGGGGACCCGACGGGCACTGAAGCTTTCTTT
CASSEAGDPTGTEAFF
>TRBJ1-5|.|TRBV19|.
TGTGCCAGTAAGGAGTTCCCCGGATCCATGAGCAATCAGCCCCAGCATTTT
CASKEFPGSMSNQPQHF
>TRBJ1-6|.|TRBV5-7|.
TGTGCCAGCAGCTTATCGAGGTTTGGTTCACCCCTCCACTTT
CASSLSRFGSPLHF
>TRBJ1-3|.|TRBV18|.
TGTGCCAGCTCACCTTTTTCGAGCTCTGGAAACACCATATATTTT
CASSPFSSSGNTIYF
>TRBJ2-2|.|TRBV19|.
TGTGCCACAAGGGGCCCACCGAACACCGGGGAGCTGTTTTTT
CATRGPPNTGELFF
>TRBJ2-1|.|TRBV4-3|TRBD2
TGCGCCAGCAGCCTTTTTAGCGGGGCGAGCTCCTACAATGAGCAGTTCTTC
CASSLFSGASSYNEQFF
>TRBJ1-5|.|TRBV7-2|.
TGTGCCAGCAGCGCGCCGGCGATTAGCAATCAGCCCCAGCATTTT
CASSAPAISNQPQHF
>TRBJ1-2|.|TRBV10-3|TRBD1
TGTGCCATCAGTGAACCGGGACAGGGAGCCCATGGCTACACCTTC
CAISEPGQGAHGYTF
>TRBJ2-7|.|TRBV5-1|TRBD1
TGCGCCAGCAGCTGGGACAGTAACTACGAGCAGTACTTC
CASSWDSNYEQYF
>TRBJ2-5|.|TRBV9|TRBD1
TGTGCCAGCAGCGAGACCTCCGAGACAGGGATAGAGACCCAGTACTTC
CASSETSETGIETQYF
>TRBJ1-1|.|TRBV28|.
TGTGCCAGCAGTCCCCCCCGCGTGACAGGCGAAGCTTTCTTT
CASSPPRVTGEAFF
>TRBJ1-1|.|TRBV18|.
TGTGCCAGCTCACTCACAGGACCGAACACTGAAGCTTTCTTT
CASSLTGPNTEAFF
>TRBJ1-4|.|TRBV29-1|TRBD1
TGCAGCGTTGCCGAGGGGGCGTACGGTAGAAAACTGTTTTTT
CSVAEGAYGRKLFF
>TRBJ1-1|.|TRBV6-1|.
TGTGCCAGCTGGGACGAAATGAACACTGAAGCTTTCTTT
CASWDEMNTEAFF
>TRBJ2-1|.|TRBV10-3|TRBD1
TGTGCCATCAGTGGGGGACAGGGGGCCGCGCAGTTCTTC
CAISGGQGAAQFF
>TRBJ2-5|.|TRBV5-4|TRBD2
TGTGCCAGCAGCTTCGGTGAGGGACTAGCGGGAGCAGAGACCCAGTACTTC
CASSFGEGLAGAETQYF
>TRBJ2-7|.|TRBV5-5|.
TGTGCCAGCAGCTTGGCGGGGAGGGAGCAGTACTTC
CASSLAGREQYF
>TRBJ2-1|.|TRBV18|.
TGTGCCAGCTCACGCCCTGCAGGTACCTCTAATGAGCAGTTCTTC
CASSRPAGTSNEQFF
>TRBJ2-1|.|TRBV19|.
TGTGCCAGTAGTATAGTTTACAATGAGCAGTTCTTC
CASSIVYNEQFF
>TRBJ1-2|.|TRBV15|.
TGTGCCACCAGCAGTCCCCAGGGTATCTATGGCTACACCTTC
CATSSPQGIYGYTF
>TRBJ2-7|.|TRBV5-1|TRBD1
TGCGCCAGCAGCTCCAATGGTCCGGGACAGTCGGAGCAGTACTTC
CASSSNGPGQSEQYF
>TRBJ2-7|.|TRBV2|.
TGTGCCACCTACGGGGGAACCTACGAGCAGTACTTC
CATYGGTYEQYF
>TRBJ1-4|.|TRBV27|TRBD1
TGTGCCAGCAAGGGGGCGACAACTAATGAAAAACTGTTTTTT
CASKGATTNEKLFF
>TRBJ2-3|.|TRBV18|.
TGTGCCAGCTCACCTGCAGCAGGGGTCGGTACGCAGTATTTT
CASSPAAGVGTQYF
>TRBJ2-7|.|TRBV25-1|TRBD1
TGTGCCAGCAGTGAATGGGACAGGGGTGCCGAGCAGTACTTC
CASSEWDRGAEQYF
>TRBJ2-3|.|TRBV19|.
TGTGCCAGTAGTCTGCGGCATTTGCCTACAGATACGCAGTATTTT
CASSLRHLPTDTQYF
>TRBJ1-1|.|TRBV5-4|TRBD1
TGTGCCAGCAGCTCTCCCGGGACAGGGGGCACTGAAGCTTTCTTT
CASSSPGTGGTEAFF
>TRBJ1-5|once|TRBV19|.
TGTGCCAGTAGCCTGAATAGCAATCAGCCCCAGCATTTT
CASSLNSNQPQHF
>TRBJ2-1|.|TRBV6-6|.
TGTGCCAGCAGCCTTACACCAGGGAACAATGAGCAGTTCTTC
CASSLTPGNNEQFF
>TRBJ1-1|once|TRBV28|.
TGTGCCAGCAGTTTCCCCCACGGAACGACAACTACAAAGAACACTGAAGCTTTCTTT
CASSFPHGTTTTKNTEAFF
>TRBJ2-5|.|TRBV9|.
TGTGCCAGCAGCGTAGGTTTGGGGGCAGGCGGCCAAGAGACCCAGTACTTC
CASSVGLGAGGQETQYF
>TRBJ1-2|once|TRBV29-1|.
TGCAGCGTTGAAGGACAGTCCTATGGCTACACCTTC
CSVEGQSYGYTF
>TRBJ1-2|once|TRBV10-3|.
TGTGCCATCAGTGTCGGGGGGCGCGAAGTTGGCTACACCTTC
CAISVGGREVGYTF
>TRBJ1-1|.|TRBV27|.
TGTGCCAGCTACAGGGCTGGGATCACTGAAGCTTTCTTT
CASYRAGITEAFF
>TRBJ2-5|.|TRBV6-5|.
TGTGCCAGCAGAGAGGCGGAGACCCAGTACTTC
CASREAETQYF
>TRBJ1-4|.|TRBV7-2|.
TGTGCCAGCAGCTTAGGGGGGCAGGGTGGAGAACAACTGTTTTTT
CASSLGGQGGEQLFF
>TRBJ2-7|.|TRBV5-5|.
TGTGCCAGCAGCTTGGCCATTACAGGGAGATTCGAGCAGTACTTC
CASSLAITGRFEQYF
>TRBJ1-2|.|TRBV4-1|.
TGCGCCAGCAGCCAAGATCAAGTTTCCGGGGATGGTGCTAACTATGGCTACACCTTC
CASSQDQVSGDGANYGYTF
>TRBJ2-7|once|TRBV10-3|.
TGTGCCATCAGTGGGGGGTACGAGCAGTACTTC
CAISGGYEQYF
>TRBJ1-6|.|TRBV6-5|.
TGTGCCAGCAGTGCCCCGGGGGCCTATAATTCACCCCTCCACTTT
CASSAPGAYNSPLHF
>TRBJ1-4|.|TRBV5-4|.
TGTGCCAGCAGCTTGGTTGGGGGGTTGAATGAAAAACTGTTTTTT
CASSLVGGLNEKLFF